Presented here are 31 T cell receptor beta chains from one specimen sequenced in a study of blood T cell repertoires in COVID-19. Sequencing was performed with immunoSEQ multiplex PCR; in TCRdb, only in-frame clones are kept and a portion is missing. The sample has under 100,000 clones, about four fifths seen once. Sample: peripheral blood. The origin of the receptors is a woman at least 80 years old with active or convalescent COVID-19.

V and J are TRBV13 and TRBJ1-2; 7 bases agree with TRBD1. CDR1 PRHDT and CDR2 FYEKMQ come from the germline V gene (reference sequence). The CDR3 runs to 15 residues. After removal of 0 bases from V and 2 bases from J, the junction contained 3 bases not matched to a gene. CDR3 bases: TGTGCCAGCAGCTTAGGAGGGGGCGTCAACTATGGCTACACCTTC. Residues: CASSLGGGVNYGYTF. The entire variable domain, with the rest obtained from reference TRBV13 and TRBJ1-2, is as follows: AAGVIQSPRHLIKEKRETATLKCYPIPRHDTVYWYQQGPGQDPQFLISFYEKMQSDKGSIPDRFSAQQFSDYHSELNMSSLELGDSALYFCASSLGGGVNYGYTFGSGTRLTVV.

This chain uses TRBV30 with TRBJ2-7; TRBD2 agrees at 7 bases. The length of the CDR3 is 12 residues. V shed 0 bases, J shed 5 bases, and the junction held 1 base outside the gene matches. Germline V CDR1 and CDR2: GTSNPN, SVGIG (reference sequence). CDR3 coding DNA: TGTGCCTGGAGTGTTGGGGGGGACGAGCAGTACTTC. It encodes CAWSVGGDEQYF.

The rearrangement joins TRBV9 to TRBJ1-5, with a weak D call TRBD1 (6 bases). V was trimmed by 3 bases and J by 9 bases, leaving 16 bases between them. The CDR3 consists of 14 residues. Germline V gives CDR1 SGDLS, CDR2 YYNGEE. The CDR3 reads CASSETGRSAPQHF. In nucleotides, the CDR3 is TGTGCCAGCAGCGAAACAGGGCGATCGGCGCCCCAGCATTTT. Variable domain in full (rest from reference TRBV9 and TRBJ1-5): DSGVTQTPKHLITATGQRVTLRCSPRSGDLSVYWYQQSLDQGLQFLIQYYNGEERAKGNILERFSAQQFPDLHSELNLSSLELGDSALYFCASSETGRSAPQHFGDGTRLSIL.

The gene calls are TRBV2 and TRBJ1-2; the D gene is possibly TRBD1 (5 bases). This CDR3 is 14 amino acids long. V was pared by 4 bases and J by 1 base, with 10 bases between. Germline loops: CDR1 SNHLY, CDR2 FYNNEI. The CDR3 is CASSAIQVNYGYTF. CDR3 nucleotide sequence: TGTGCCAGCAGTGCCATACAGGTTAACTATGGCTACACCTTC.

The chain couples TRBV5-5 to TRBJ2-5; tentative D call: TRBD1 (5 bases). CDR3 length: 14 amino acids. Germline lookup yields CDR1 SGHKS and CDR2 YYEKEE (reference sequence). The V gene lost 4 bases and the J gene lost 4 bases, with 14 bases spanning the gap. Here the CDR3 DNA reads TGTGCCAGCAGCCCGGACACGGTGCGAGAGACCCAGTACTTC. Its protein is CASSPDTVRETQYF.

This clone came up a few times. The chain employs TRBV19 and TRBJ2-1, with D uncertain. This CDR3 has 13 amino acids. V was pared by 5 bases and J by 2 bases, with 7 bases between. Germline CDR1 and CDR2: LNHDA and SQIVND (reference sequence). The CDR3 DNA is TGTGCCAGTAGTCAGTCAACCTACAATGAGCAGTTCTTC. This sequence encodes CASSQSTYNEQFF.

This clone has just a few counts. This sequence joins TRBV29-1 and TRBJ2-1, with TRBD1 matching over 10 bases. CDR1 is SQVTM, CDR2 ANQGSEA, per germline. The CDR3 totals 12 residues. Trimming removed 7 bases from V and 4 bases from J; junction bases left unmatched: 1. CDR3 sequence reads: CSGTGGYNEQFF. The CDR3 coding sequence is TGCAGCGGGACAGGGGGGTACAATGAGCAGTTCTTC.

A single count supports this clone. The chain links TRBV9 to TRBJ2-2; D might be TRBD1 (5 bases). CDR1 is SGDLS, CDR2 YYNGEE, per germline. Deletions cut 0 bases from V and 3 bases from J, with 15 bases between. The CDR3 spans 17 residues. The CDR3 loop reads CASSVAGWVGDTGELFF. The DNA for the CDR3 is TGTGCCAGCAGCGTAGCTGGTTGGGTAGGGGACACCGGGGAGCTGTTTTTT.

The rearrangement joins TRBV7-9 to TRBJ2-1; TRBD1 is a possible D gene (6 bases). CDR1 and CDR2 from the germline V gene are SEHNR and FQNEAQ (reference sequence). The CDR3 has 13 residues. With 5 bases removed from V and 8 bases from J, the gap between germline ends came to 13 bases. This CDR3 reads CASSPRGEYEQFF. The CDR3, as DNA: TGTGCCAGCAGCCCCAGGGGTGAGTATGAGCAGTTCTTC.

This clone was observed a handful of times. The chain links TRBV6-5 to TRBJ1-2; maybe TRBD1 (5 bases). Germline V gives CDR1 MNHEY, CDR2 SVGAGI. V lost 7 bases to trimming and J lost 8 bases, with 20 bases between them. CDR3 length equals 14 residues. CDR3: CASTTRGLAEGYTF. The CDR3 DNA follows: TGTGCCAGCACGACCCGGGGACTAGCGGAGGGCTACACCTTC.

This chain joins TRBV10-3 and TRBJ2-3, with D maybe TRBD2 (5 bases). The CDR3 covers 14 residues. CDR1 and CDR2 from the germline V gene are ENHRY and SYGVKD. V was clipped by 7 bases and J by 0 bases, with 11 bases between them. CDR3 sequence: CAIKVEGSTDTQYF. As DNA, the CDR3 is TGTGCCATCAAGGTTGAGGGCAGCACAGATACGCAGTATTTT.

The rearrangement uses TRBV2 and TRBJ2-3; TRBD2 matches 10 bases. The CDR3 contains 16 residues. CDR1 and CDR2 from the germline V gene are SNHLY and FYNNEI. V trimming: 6 bases; J trimming: 6 bases; junction bases outside the gene matches: 12. The CDR3 DNA reads as TGTGCCAGCAGAGGTTTACCGGGACTAGCGAGGGATACGCAGTATTTT. Translation: CASRGLPGLARDTQYF.

The rearrangement uses TRBV9 and TRBJ1-1; D not resolved. Trimming left V 1 base short and J 5 bases short, with 12 bases between. Germline CDR1 is SGDLS and CDR2 is YYNGEE. CDR3 length equals 14 residues. CDR3 amino acids: CASSVKGGMTEAFF. DNA of the CDR3: TGTGCCAGCAGCGTAAAAGGCGGCATGACTGAAGCTTTCTTT.

This clone was counted a single time. The chain uses TRBV7-2 and TRBJ2-2; 9 bases match TRBD1. Trimming took 7 bases from V and 0 from J; bases not matched to a gene: 3. The CDR3 has 15 amino acids. Germline V gene data show CDR1 as SGHTA and CDR2 as FQGNSA. The CDR3 DNA reads TGTGCCAGCACCAGGGACAGGGCGAACACCGGGGAGCTGTTTTTT. Translating it yields CASTRDRANTGELFF.

This rearrangement joins TRBV19 to TRBJ1-2, with D perhaps TRBD1 (5 bases). This CDR3 region has 14 residues. Germline lookup yields CDR1 LNHDA and CDR2 SQIVND (reference sequence). The V end lost 3 bases, the J end lost 7 bases, and 15 bases lay between the germline ends. Here the CDR3 DNA reads TGTGCCAGTAGTATCGGCACAGGCTCTCGTGGCTACACCTTC. Residues: CASSIGTGSRGYTF.

The chain employs TRBV10-3 and TRBJ2-3, with D possibly matching TRBD1 (6 bases). The CDR3 runs 13 residues. Trimming stripped 9 bases from V and 6 bases from J, with 16 bases between. CDR1 and CDR2 (germline): ENHRY, SYGVKD. The CDR3 DNA follows: TGTGCCATTTCAGGGGCCGACTTCGATACGCAGTATTTT. It is translated as CAISGADFDTQYF.

The CDR3 sequence: CASSSSRDSSTDTQYF. Here the CDR3 DNA reads TGTGCCAGCAGCTCCAGCCGGGACAGCTCCACAGATACGCAGTATTTT. The V gene is TRBV13, the J gene TRBJ2-3; 7 positions agree with TRBD1. The ends lost 4 bases at V and 2 bases at J; junction bases unmatched: 9. The CDR3 loop spans 16 amino acids. Germline V gives CDR1 PRHDT, CDR2 FYEKMQ (reference sequence).

This clone was recorded many times. This chain joins TRBV2 and TRBJ2-1; the D gene is possibly TRBD1 (5 bases). This CDR3 contains 14 residues. Trimming removed 9 bases at V and 0 bases at J, with 12 bases between. Germline loops: CDR1 SNHLY, CDR2 FYNNEI. The CDR3 DNA sequence: TGTGCCAGGGACACCGTATCCTCCTACAATGAGCAGTTCTTC. As protein: CARDTVSSYNEQFF.

The chain carries TRBV29-1 and TRBJ2-1, with 7 bases aligning to TRBD2. Trimming cost V 4 bases and J 2 bases; bases outside gene matches: 5. CDR1 and CDR2 (germline): SQVTM, ANQGSEA. This CDR3 is built from 14 residues. The CDR3 protein is CSVAGGGTYNEQFF. The CDR3, as DNA: TGCAGCGTTGCCGGCGGGGGAACCTACAATGAGCAGTTCTTC.

This chain uses TRBV9 with TRBJ2-1, with a tentative D call TRBD1 (6 bases). Deletions cut 2 bases from V and 5 bases from J, with 17 bases between. CDR1 and CDR2 from the germline V gene are SGDLS and YYNGEE. This CDR3 spans 16 amino acids. The CDR3 coding sequence is TGTGCCAGCAGCGTTACAGGGACCCGGGCCCACAATGAGCAGTTCTTC. Encoded protein: CASSVTGTRAHNEQFF.

This chain connects TRBV9 to TRBJ2-1; D gene unclear. V lost 0 bases to trimming and J lost 0 bases, with 13 bases between them. The CDR3 runs to 17 residues. Germline loops: CDR1 SGDLS, CDR2 YYNGEE. CDR3 loop: CASSVVPVPSSYNEQFF. The CDR3 nucleotides read TGTGCCAGCAGCGTAGTACCAGTCCCAAGCTCCTACAATGAGCAGTTCTTC. The full variable domain, with the rest looked up from reference TRBV9 and TRBJ2-1, is DSGVTQTPKHLITATGQRVTLRCSPRSGDLSVYWYQQSLDQGLQFLIQYYNGEERAKGNILERFSAQQFPDLHSELNLSSLELGDSALYFCASSVVPVPSSYNEQFFGPGTRLTVL.

The rearrangement joins TRBV10-3 to TRBJ2-3; 7 bases match TRBD2. Germline V gene lookup returns CDR1 ENHRY and CDR2 SYGVKD. The CDR3 has 14 residues. V shed 6 bases, J shed 0 bases, and the junction held 3 bases outside the gene matches. Here the CDR3 reads CAIRGGGSTDTQYF. The CDR3 nucleotides are TGTGCCATCAGGGGCGGGGGAAGCACAGATACGCAGTATTTT.

For this clone: Other DNA sequences in this sample translate to the same CDR3. This chain uses TRBV14 with TRBJ1-2; D gene uncertain. CDR1 is SGHDN and CDR2 is FVKESK in the germline V gene. The CDR3 spans 13 residues. The V end lost 0 bases, the J end lost 4 bases, and 6 bases lay between the germline ends. The CDR3 DNA is TGTGCCAGCAGCCAAGATTACAGCTATGGCTACACCTTC. Translating gives CASSQDYSYGYTF.

This clone was seen just once. The rearrangement uses TRBV7-2 and TRBJ2-7; D ambiguous. The ends were cut back, 4 bases at V and 0 bases at J, with 13 bases in the middle. Germline values: CDR1 SGHTA, CDR2 FQGNSA. CDR3 length: 15 residues. The CDR3 DNA reads TGTGCCAGCAGCTACCCAGGTGCTGACTCCTACGAGCAGTACTTC. This translates into CASSYPGADSYEQYF. The whole variable domain, filled in from reference TRBV7-2 and TRBJ2-7, reads GAGVSQSPSNKVTEKGKDVELRCDPISGHTALYWYRQSLGQGLEFLIYFQGNSAPDKSGLPSDRFSAERTGGSVSTLTIQRTQQEDSAVYLCASSYPGADSYEQYFGPGTRLTVT.

This clone was recorded at least ten times. The genes are TRBV11-2 and TRBJ2-3, with TRBD2 identical over 8 bases. V shed 1 base and J 4 bases; nucleotides not matched to a gene: 7. The V gene's germline CDR1 is SGHAT and CDR2 FQNNGV. The CDR3 runs 16 residues. The CDR3 is CASSLAGTSRADTQYF. CDR3 DNA: TGTGCCAGCAGCTTAGCTGGGACTAGTCGCGCAGATACGCAGTATTTT.

Concerning this clone: The sample has other DNA sequences that encode this CDR3 too. V gene TRBV6-5 combines with J gene TRBJ2-7; D gene ambiguous. The length of the CDR3 is 11 residues. Trimming took off 5 bases at V and 3 bases at J, with 5 bases between the two ends. CDR1 is MNHEY and CDR2 is SVGAGI in the germline V gene. DNA for the CDR3: TGTGCCAGCAGTCGAGACTACGAGCAGTACTTC. Encoded protein: CASSRDYEQYF.

The V gene is TRBV7-9, the J gene TRBJ2-7, with D uncertain. This CDR3 comprises 13 residues. Germline values: CDR1 SEHNR, CDR2 FQNEAQ (reference sequence). Trimming stripped 5 bases from V and 0 bases from J, with 8 bases between. The CDR3 spells CASSPLSSYEQYF. The CDR3 nucleotides read TGTGCCAGCAGCCCCCTGAGCTCCTACGAGCAGTACTTC.

The chain has TRBV2 and TRBJ1-5; TRBD1 is a possible D gene (5 bases). Trimming shortened V by 4 bases and J by 7 bases, and 11 bases separated the two germline ends. The CDR3 consists of 13 residues. CDR1 is SNHLY and CDR2 is FYNNEI in the germline V gene. The CDR3 region is CASSVGGGQPQHF. CDR3 DNA sequence: TGTGCCAGCAGTGTCGGGGGAGGGCAGCCCCAGCATTTT.

The chain is built from TRBV6-5 and TRBJ1-4; TRBD1 agrees at 7 bases. V was pared by 6 bases and J by 8 bases, with 9 bases of the junction left unmatched. CDR1 is MNHEY, CDR2 SVGAGI, per germline. This CDR3 spans 14 amino acids. The CDR3 region has the DNA TGTGCCAGCAGCATCGACAGGGCACGGGAAAAACTGTTTTTT. Protein sequence: CASSIDRAREKLFF.

The V gene is TRBV4-3, the J gene TRBJ2-2; 9 bases are shared with TRBD2. V shed 0 bases and J 3 bases; nucleotides not matched to a gene: 2. Germline V lookup: CDR1 LGHNA, CDR2 YSLEER. This CDR3 has 16 amino acids. CDR3 amino acids: CASSQEPSGDTGELFF. CDR3 bases: TGCGCCAGCAGCCAAGAACCTAGCGGGGACACCGGGGAGCTGTTTTTT.

Written as DNA, the CDR3 is TGTGCCATCAGACAGGACTCTGGAAACACCATATATTTT. This codes for CAIRQDSGNTIYF. V and J are TRBV10-3 and TRBJ1-3; possible D gene TRBD1, 5 bases. Germline CDR1 ENHRY, CDR2 SYGVKD. V was pared by 6 bases and J by 0 bases, with 6 bases between. The CDR3 sequence is 13 residues long.